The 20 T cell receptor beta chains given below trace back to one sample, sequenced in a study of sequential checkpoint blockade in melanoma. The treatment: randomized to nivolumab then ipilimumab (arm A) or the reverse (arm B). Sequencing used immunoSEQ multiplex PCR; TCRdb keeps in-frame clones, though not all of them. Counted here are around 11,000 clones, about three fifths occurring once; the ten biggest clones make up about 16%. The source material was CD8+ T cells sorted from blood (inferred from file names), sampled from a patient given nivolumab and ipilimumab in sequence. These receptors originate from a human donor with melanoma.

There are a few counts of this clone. The CDR3 here is CATSPTGNYGYTF. The CDR3 coding sequence is TGTGCCACCAGCCCGACAGGGAACTATGGCTACACCTTC. The V call is TRBV15, the J call TRBJ1-2; 7 bases align to TRBD1. V lost 5 bases and J lost 2; bases outside the gene matches: 2. The germline V gene has CDR1 LNHNV and CDR2 YYDKDF (reference sequence). This CDR3 contains 13 residues. The variable domain in full, completed from reference TRBV15 and TRBJ1-2, reads DAMVIQNPRYQVTQFGKPVTLSCSQTLNHNVMYWYQQKSSQAPKLLFHYYDKDFNNEADTPDNFQSRRPNTSFCFLDIRSPGLGDTAMYLCATSPTGNYGYTFGSGTRLTVV.

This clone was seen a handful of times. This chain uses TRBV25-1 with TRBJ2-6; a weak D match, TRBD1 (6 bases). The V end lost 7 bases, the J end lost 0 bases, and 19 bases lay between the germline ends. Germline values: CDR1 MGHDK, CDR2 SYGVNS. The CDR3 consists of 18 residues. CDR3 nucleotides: TGTGCCAGCATTGGGCCGGGACAAAGACCCTCTGGGGCCAACGTCCTGACTTTC. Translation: CASIGPGQRPSGANVLTF.

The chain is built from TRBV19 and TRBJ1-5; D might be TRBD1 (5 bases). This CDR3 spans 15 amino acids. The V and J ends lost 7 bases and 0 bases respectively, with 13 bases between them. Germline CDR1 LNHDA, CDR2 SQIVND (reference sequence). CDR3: CASKPGLISNQPQHF. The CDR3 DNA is TGTGCCAGTAAACCGGGACTTATTAGCAATCAGCCCCAGCATTTT. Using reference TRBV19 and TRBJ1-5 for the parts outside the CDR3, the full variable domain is DGGITQSPKYLFRKEGQNVTLSCEQNLNHDAMYWYRQDPGQGLRLIYYSQIVNDFQKGDIAEGYSVSREKKESFPLTVTSAQKNPTAFYLCASKPGLISNQPQHFGDGTRLSIL.

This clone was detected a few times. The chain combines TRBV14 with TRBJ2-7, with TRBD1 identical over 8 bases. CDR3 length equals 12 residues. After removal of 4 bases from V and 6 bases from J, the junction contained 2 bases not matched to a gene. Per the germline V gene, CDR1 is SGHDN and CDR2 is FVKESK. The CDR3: CASSPTGAEQYF. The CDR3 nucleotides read TGTGCCAGCAGCCCGACAGGGGCCGAGCAGTACTTC.

The CDR3 DNA follows: TGTGCCTGGAGCCGGGCCCCCTTACTAGCGGAGTTTACCAATGAGCAGTTCTTC. Its translation is CAWSRAPLLAEFTNEQFF. V gene TRBV30 combines with J gene TRBJ2-1; the match to TRBD2 covers 8 bases. This CDR3 has 18 amino acids. Per the germline V gene, CDR1 is GTSNPN and CDR2 is SVGIG (reference sequence). V trimming: 3 bases; J trimming: 6 bases; junction bases outside the gene matches: 19.

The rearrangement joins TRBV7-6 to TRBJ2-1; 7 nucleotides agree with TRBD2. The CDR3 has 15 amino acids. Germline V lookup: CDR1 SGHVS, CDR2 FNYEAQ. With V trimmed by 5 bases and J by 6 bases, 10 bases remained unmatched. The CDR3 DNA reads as TGTGCCAGCAGCCCCCTGACTAGCTGGGGCAATGAGCAGTTCTTC. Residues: CASSPLTSWGNEQFF. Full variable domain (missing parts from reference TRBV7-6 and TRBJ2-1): GAGVSQSPRYKVTKRGQDVALRCDPISGHVSLYWYRQALGQGPEFLTYFNYEAQQDKSGLPNDRFSAERPEGSISTLTIQRTEQRDSAMYRCASSPLTSWGNEQFFGPGTRLTVL.

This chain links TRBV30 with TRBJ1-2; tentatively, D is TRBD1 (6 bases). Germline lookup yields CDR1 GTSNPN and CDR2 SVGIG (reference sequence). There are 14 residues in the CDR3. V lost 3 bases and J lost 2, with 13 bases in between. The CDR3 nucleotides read TGTGCCTGGAGGGGCAGGGGATCAAACTATGGCTACACCTTC. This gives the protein CAWRGRGSNYGYTF.

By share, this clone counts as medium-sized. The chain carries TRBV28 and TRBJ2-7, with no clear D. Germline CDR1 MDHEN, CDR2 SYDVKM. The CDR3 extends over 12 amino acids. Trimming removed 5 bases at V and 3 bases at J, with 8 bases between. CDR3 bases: TGTGCCAGCAGTCTTACATTCTACGAGCAGTACTTC. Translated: CASSLTFYEQYF.

The CDR3: CASRGLGIGTSGFDWYEQYF. Written as DNA, the CDR3 is TGTGCCAGCAGGGGACTGGGGATCGGGACTAGCGGGTTTGATTGGTACGAGCAGTACTTC. The chain links TRBV2 to TRBJ2-7, with 12 bases lining up with TRBD2. Germline trimming cut 6 bases from V and 4 bases from J; bases unmatched to any gene: 22. In germline, CDR1 is SNHLY, CDR2 FYNNEI. The CDR3 loop spans 20 amino acids. Full variable domain (missing parts from reference TRBV2 and TRBJ2-7): EPEVTQTPSHQVTQMGQEVILRCVPISNHLYFYWYRQILGQKVEFLVSFYNNEISEKSEIFDDQFSVERPDGSNFTLKIRSTKLEDSAMYFCASRGLGIGTSGFDWYEQYFGPGTRLTVT.

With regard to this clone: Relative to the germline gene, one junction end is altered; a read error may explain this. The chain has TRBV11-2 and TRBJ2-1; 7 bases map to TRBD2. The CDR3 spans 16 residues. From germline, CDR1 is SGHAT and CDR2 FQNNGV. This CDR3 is CASSLIAGLSYNEQFF. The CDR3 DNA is TGCGCCAGCAGCCTCATAGCGGGTCTGTCCTACAATGAGCAGTTCTTC.

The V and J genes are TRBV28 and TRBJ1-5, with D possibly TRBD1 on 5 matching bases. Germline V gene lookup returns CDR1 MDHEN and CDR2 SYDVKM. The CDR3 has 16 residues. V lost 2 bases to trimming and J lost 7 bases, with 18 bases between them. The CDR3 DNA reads TGTGCCAGCAGTTTAGAAGTCGTCGCGGGGGACCAGCCCCAGCATTTT. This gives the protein CASSLEVVAGDQPQHF.

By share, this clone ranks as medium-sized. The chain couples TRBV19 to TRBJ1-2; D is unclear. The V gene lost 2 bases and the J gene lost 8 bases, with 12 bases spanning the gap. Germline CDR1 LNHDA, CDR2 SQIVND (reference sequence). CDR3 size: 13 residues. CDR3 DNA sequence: TGTGCCAGTAGTATAACGGGATCGACGGGCTACACCTTC. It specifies CASSITGSTGYTF.

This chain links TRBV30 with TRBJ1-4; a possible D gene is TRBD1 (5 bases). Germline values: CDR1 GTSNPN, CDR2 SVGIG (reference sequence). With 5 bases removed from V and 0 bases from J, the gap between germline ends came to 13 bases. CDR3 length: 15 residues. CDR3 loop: CAWDADSATNEKLFF. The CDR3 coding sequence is TGTGCCTGGGACGCCGACAGTGCAACTAATGAAAAACTGTTTTTT. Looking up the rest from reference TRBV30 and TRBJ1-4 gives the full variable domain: SQTIHQWPATLVQPVGSPLSLECTVEGTSNPNLYWYRQAAGRGLQLLFYSVGIGQISSEVPQNLSASRPQDRQFILSSKKLLLSDSGFYLCAWDADSATNEKLFFGSGTQLSVL.

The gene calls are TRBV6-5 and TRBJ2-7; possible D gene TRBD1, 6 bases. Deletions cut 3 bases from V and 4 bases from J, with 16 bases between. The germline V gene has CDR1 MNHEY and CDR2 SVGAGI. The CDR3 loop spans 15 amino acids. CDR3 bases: TGTGCCAGCAGTTATGAACAGGGTTTTGGTTACGAGCAGTACTTC. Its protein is CASSYEQGFGYEQYF.

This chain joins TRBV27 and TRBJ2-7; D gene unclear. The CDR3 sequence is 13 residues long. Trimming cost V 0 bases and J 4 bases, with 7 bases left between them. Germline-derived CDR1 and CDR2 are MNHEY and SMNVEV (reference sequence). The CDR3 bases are TGTGCCAGCAGTTTATCGCCAGATTACGAGCAGTACTTC. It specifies CASSLSPDYEQYF.

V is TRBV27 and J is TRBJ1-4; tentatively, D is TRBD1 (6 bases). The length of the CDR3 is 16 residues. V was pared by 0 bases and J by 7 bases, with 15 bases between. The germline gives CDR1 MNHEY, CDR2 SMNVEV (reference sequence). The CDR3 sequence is CASSLSIGGRGEKLFF. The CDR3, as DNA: TGTGCCAGCAGTTTATCGATCGGGGGGCGAGGTGAAAAACTGTTTTTT.

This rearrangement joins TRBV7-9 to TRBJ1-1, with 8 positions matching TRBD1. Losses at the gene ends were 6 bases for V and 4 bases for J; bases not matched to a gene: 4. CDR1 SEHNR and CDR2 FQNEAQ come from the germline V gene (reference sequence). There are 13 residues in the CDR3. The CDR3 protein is CASSFGQGTEAFF. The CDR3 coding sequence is TGTGCCAGCAGTTTCGGACAGGGCACTGAAGCTTTCTTT.

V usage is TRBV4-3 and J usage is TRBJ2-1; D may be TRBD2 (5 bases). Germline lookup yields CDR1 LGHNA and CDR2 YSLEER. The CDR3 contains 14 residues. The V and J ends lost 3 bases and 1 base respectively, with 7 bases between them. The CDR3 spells CASSQRASYNEQFF. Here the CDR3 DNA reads TGCGCCAGCAGCCAGAGGGCATCCTACAATGAGCAGTTCTTC.

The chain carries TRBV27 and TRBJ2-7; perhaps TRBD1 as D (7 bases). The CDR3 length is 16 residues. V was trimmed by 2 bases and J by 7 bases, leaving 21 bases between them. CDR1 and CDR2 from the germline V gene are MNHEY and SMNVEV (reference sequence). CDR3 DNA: TGTGCCAGCAGTTTAGGGCCGGGACAGTCGGAGGGAGAGCAGTACTTC. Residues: CASSLGPGQSEGEQYF.

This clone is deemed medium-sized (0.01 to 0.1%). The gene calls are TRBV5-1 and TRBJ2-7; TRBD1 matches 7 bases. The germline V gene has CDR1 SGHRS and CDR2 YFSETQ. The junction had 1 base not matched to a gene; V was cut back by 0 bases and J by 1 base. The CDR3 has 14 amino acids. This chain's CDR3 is CASSLAGQSYEQYF. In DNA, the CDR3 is TGCGCCAGCAGCTTGGCGGGACAGTCCTACGAGCAGTACTTC. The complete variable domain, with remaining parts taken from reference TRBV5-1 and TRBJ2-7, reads KAGVTQTPRYLIKTRGQQVTLSCSPISGHRSVSWYQQTPGQGLQFLFEYFSETQRNKGNFPGRFSGRQFSNSRSEMNVSTLELGDSALYLCASSLAGQSYEQYFGPGTRLTVT.